The next 27 T cell receptor beta chains were all read from a single sample in a study of blood T cell repertoires in COVID-19. Sequenced by immunoSEQ multiplex PCR; TCRdb stores in-frame clones only, minus some. The sample holds 55,000 to 70,000 clones; more than 70% are singletons and the top ten take over 6.5%. Sequenced input: peripheral blood. The source of these receptors is a man between 60 and 75 years old with acute or convalescent COVID-19.

This chain joins TRBV25-1 and TRBJ1-3; the match to TRBD1 covers 11 bases. V lost 5 bases to trimming and J lost 2 bases; unmatched junction nucleotides: 8. CDR1 and CDR2 from the germline V gene are MGHDK and SYGVNS. There are 17 residues in the CDR3. The CDR3 bases are TGTGCCAGCAGTCCCACCCCGGACAGGGGGCCTGGAAACACCATATATTTT. It yields the protein CASSPTPDRGPGNTIYF.

The J gene is TRBJ2-1, the V gene TRBV7-2; TRBD2 agrees at 11 bases. The CDR3 is 15 residues long. The germline V gene encodes CDR1 SGHTA and CDR2 FQGNSA. With V trimmed by 5 bases and J by 2 bases, 2 bases remained unmatched. Here the CDR3 reads CASSRGLAAYNEQFF. CDR3 coding DNA: TGTGCCAGCAGCCGGGGACTAGCGGCCTACAATGAGCAGTTCTTC.

The V and J genes are TRBV3-1 (or the pseudogene TRBV3-2) and TRBJ2-5, with 9 bases aligning to TRBD2. The J segment lost 4 bases and the V segment lost 3 bases, leaving 12 bases of the junction unmatched. The V gene's germline CDR1 is LGHDT and CDR2 YNNKEL (reference sequence). The CDR3 length is 17 residues. The CDR3 here is CASSQGGRAGGRETQYF. The CDR3 DNA sequence: TGTGCCAGCAGCCAGGGCGGCCGGGCGGGGGGGCGAGAGACCCAGTACTTC.

The J gene is TRBJ2-5, the V gene TRBV7-8, with 13 positions matching TRBD2. The CDR3 sequence is 17 residues long. CDR1 and CDR2 from the germline V gene are SGHVS and FQNEAQ. Trimming removed 8 bases from V and 3 bases from J; junction bases left unmatched: 12. The CDR3 DNA reads as TGTGCCAGCCTCCCTTCCCTGGGACTAGCGGGGAAAGAGACCCAGTACTTC. Its translation is CASLPSLGLAGKETQYF.

The chain is built from TRBV7-2 and TRBJ2-2; no definite D call. CDR1 and CDR2 from the germline V gene are SGHTA and FQGNSA. This CDR3 region has 14 residues. The V and J ends lost 2 bases and 1 base respectively, with 5 bases between them. The CDR3 is CASSLIENTGELFF. The CDR3 DNA follows: TGTGCCAGCAGCTTAATAGAGAACACCGGGGAGCTGTTTTTT. Full variable domain (missing parts from reference TRBV7-2 and TRBJ2-2): GAGVSQSPSNKVTEKGKDVELRCDPISGHTALYWYRQSLGQGLEFLIYFQGNSAPDKSGLPSDRFSAERTGGSVSTLTIQRTQQEDSAVYLCASSLIENTGELFFGEGSRLTVL.

The chain couples TRBV18 to TRBJ1-3; a possible D gene is TRBD1 (6 bases). Trimming removed 2 bases from V and 0 bases from J, with 11 bases in between. The CDR3 is 16 residues long. The germline gives CDR1 KGHSH, CDR2 LQKENI. CDR3 DNA sequence: TGTGCCAGCTCACCAAACTCGGACAGCTCTGGAAACACCATATATTTT. This sequence encodes CASSPNSDSSGNTIYF.

The chain employs TRBV7-6 and TRBJ1-5; TRBD1 matches 7 bases. Per germline, CDR1 SGHVS and CDR2 FNYEAQ. Germline trimming cut 5 bases from V and 2 bases from J; bases unmatched to any gene: 6. The CDR3 covers 15 residues. The DNA of the CDR3 is TGTGCCAGCAGCCCACAGGGGTATCGCAATCAGCCCCAGCATTTT. The encoded protein is CASSPQGYRNQPQHF.

The rearrangement joins TRBV27 to TRBJ2-1; D might be TRBD1 (5 bases). The V end lost 3 bases, the J end lost 2 bases, and 8 bases lay between the germline ends. The CDR3 totals 14 residues. In germline, CDR1 is MNHEY, CDR2 SMNVEV (reference sequence). The chain's CDR3 is CASSFRVAYNEQFF. The CDR3 nucleotides read TGTGCCAGCAGTTTCAGGGTGGCCTACAATGAGCAGTTCTTC.

This clone was counted between two and nine times. V usage is TRBV19 and J usage is TRBJ1-2; no clear D. This CDR3 comprises 12 residues. Germline lookup yields CDR1 LNHDA and CDR2 SQIVND (reference sequence). Trimming pared 2 bases from V and 4 bases from J, leaving 5 bases between. DNA of the CDR3: TGTGCCAGTAGTATATCTAGCTATGGCTACACCTTC. Protein sequence: CASSISSYGYTF.

The chain is built from TRBV6-5 and TRBJ1-5, with D tentatively TRBD1 (5 bases). Trimming removed 7 bases from V and 0 bases from J, with 13 bases in between. CDR1 and CDR2 from the germline V gene are MNHEY and SVGAGI. This CDR3 region has 15 residues. The CDR3 region is CASTQEHYSNQPQHF. The DNA for the CDR3 is TGTGCCAGCACACAGGAGCATTATAGCAATCAGCCCCAGCATTTT.

The rearrangement joins TRBV2 to TRBJ1-1; TRBD1 matches at 10 bases. Germline V gene data show CDR1 as SNHLY and CDR2 as FYNNEI. The CDR3 covers 15 residues. V lost 6 bases and J lost 5; bases outside the gene matches: 9. The CDR3 here is CASRDWTGGGTEAFF. DNA of the CDR3: TGTGCCAGCAGAGATTGGACAGGGGGAGGGACTGAAGCTTTCTTT. The entire variable domain, with the rest obtained from reference TRBV2 and TRBJ1-1, is as follows: EPEVTQTPSHQVTQMGQEVILRCVPISNHLYFYWYRQILGQKVEFLVSFYNNEISEKSEIFDDQFSVERPDGSNFTLKIRSTKLEDSAMYFCASRDWTGGGTEAFFGQGTRLTVV.

The gene calls are TRBV19 and TRBJ2-7; D may be TRBD2 (6 bases). The CDR3 is made up of 16 amino acids. Germline loops: CDR1 LNHDA, CDR2 SQIVND (reference sequence). V was shortened by 0 bases and J by 2 bases, with 14 bases between the two germline ends. The DNA of the CDR3 is TGTGCCAGTAGTATAGATTTTGAACGGGGGACCTACGAGCAGTACTTC. Translating gives CASSIDFERGTYEQYF.

This clone was counted once. V and J are TRBV29-1 and TRBJ1-2, with D possibly TRBD1 on 5 matching bases. This CDR3 has 14 residues. From germline, CDR1 is SQVTM and CDR2 ANQGSEA. CDR3 nucleotides: TGCAGTGCCTCAACTGACAGATCGAGTTATGGCTACACCTTC. It encodes CSASTDRSSYGYTF.

The chain employs TRBV18 and TRBJ2-1; 7 bases line up with TRBD1. The CDR3 runs to 16 residues. The V gene end was trimmed by 6 bases and the J gene end by 5 bases; junction bases not matched to a gene: 13. Germline CDR1 reads KGHSH; CDR2 reads LQKENI. CDR3: CASSQLSTGVHNEQFF. CDR3 coding DNA: TGTGCCAGCTCCCAACTATCCACAGGGGTTCACAATGAGCAGTTCTTC.

The chain links TRBV7-9 to TRBJ2-7; 8 positions match TRBD1. The germline gives CDR1 SEHNR, CDR2 FQNEAQ (reference sequence). The CDR3 has 15 residues. With V trimmed by 1 base and J by 6 bases, 8 bases remained unmatched. CDR3 in amino acids: CASSLGAGGGSEQYF. The CDR3, as DNA: TGTGCCAGCAGCTTAGGGGCAGGGGGCGGGTCCGAGCAGTACTTC.

The rearrangement links TRBV7-6 to TRBJ1-2; no firm D call. CDR1 and CDR2 from the germline V gene are SGHVS and FNYEAQ. The CDR3 sequence is 15 residues long. V gave up 1 base and J gave up 2 bases, with 11 bases separating them. CDR3 loop: CASSLGIGGNYGYTF. In DNA, the CDR3 is TGTGCCAGCAGCTTAGGCATTGGAGGGAACTATGGCTACACCTTC.

The V and J genes are TRBV3-1 (or the pseudogene TRBV3-2) and TRBJ1-2; the D is unclear. The CDR3 spans 14 residues. The V gene's germline CDR1 is LGHDT and CDR2 YNNKEL (reference sequence). Trimming shortened V by 3 bases and J by 5 bases, and 13 bases separated the two germline ends. Here the CDR3 reads CASSHGPTPYGYTF. DNA of the CDR3: TGTGCCAGCAGCCATGGGCCCACTCCTTATGGCTACACCTTC.

The chain carries TRBV7-2 and TRBJ2-2, with 10 bases matching TRBD2. Germline loops: CDR1 SGHTA, CDR2 FQGNSA. V lost 4 bases and J lost 3; bases outside the gene matches: 8. This CDR3 has 17 residues. The CDR3 sequence is CASSSAGGPRYTGELFF. The CDR3, as DNA: TGTGCCAGCAGCTCAGCGGGGGGGCCCAGGTACACCGGGGAGCTGTTTTTT.

The rearrangement uses TRBV5-1 and TRBJ1-2, with TRBD1 identical over 7 bases. Germline V lookup: CDR1 SGHRS, CDR2 YFSETQ. After removal of 2 bases from V and 5 bases from J, the junction contained 18 bases not matched to a gene. The CDR3 sequence is 18 residues long. The CDR3 protein is CASSFVSKTGALGYGYTF. In DNA, the CDR3 is TGCGCCAGCAGCTTTGTCTCGAAAACAGGGGCTCTAGGATATGGCTACACCTTC.

The V call is TRBV23-1, the J call TRBJ1-6; a weak D match, TRBD1 (6 bases). TRBV23-1 belongs to the ORF category, with a function that is uncertain. V was shortened by 2 bases and J by 9 bases, with 20 bases between the two germline ends. The CDR3 is made up of 17 amino acids. Here the CDR3 reads CASSQPLKKQGCSPLHF. The CDR3 DNA sequence: TGCGCCAGCAGTCAACCACTTAAGAAACAGGGCTGTTCACCCCTCCACTTT.

The rearrangement links TRBV9 to TRBJ1-5, with a possible D match to TRBD1 (6 bases). This CDR3 comprises 14 residues. V lost 5 bases to trimming and J lost 1 base, with 10 bases between them. CDR1 SGDLS and CDR2 YYNGEE come from the germline V gene. CDR3 bases: TGTGCCAGCAGTGAAACAGGGAGCAATCAGCCCCAGCATTTT. Protein: CASSETGSNQPQHF.

This chain uses TRBV10-1 with TRBJ1-4; 9 bases are a match to TRBD1. The ends lost 5 bases at V and 4 bases at J; junction bases unmatched: 5. The CDR3 contains 15 residues. Germline V gene sequence: CDR1 WNHNN, CDR2 SYGVQD (reference sequence). The CDR3 DNA reads TGCGCCAGCAGTCCCGGGACAGGGAATAATGAAAAACTGTTTTTT. This gives the protein CASSPGTGNNEKLFF.

This clone was picked up a small number of times. The CDR3 DNA follows: TGTGCCAGCAGCCATGCGGCCCCACTAGCGGGGGAATCCTACAATGAGCAGTTCTTC. It translates to CASSHAAPLAGESYNEQFF. The chain uses TRBV4-2 and TRBJ2-1; 11 nucleotides match TRBD2. CDR1 is LGHNA and CDR2 is YNFKEQ in the germline V gene. This CDR3 has 19 residues. The V gene end was trimmed by 3 bases and the J gene end by 1 base; junction bases not matched to a gene: 11.

This sequence joins TRBV18 and TRBJ1-4, with 7 bases that match TRBD1. Germline CDR1 and CDR2: KGHSH and LQKENI. The CDR3 contains 13 residues. The V gene end was trimmed by 5 bases and the J gene end by 5 bases; junction bases not matched to a gene: 2. DNA for the CDR3: TGTGCCAGCTCATCGACAGGGAATGAAAAACTGTTTTTT. Encoded protein: CASSSTGNEKLFF.

The J gene is TRBJ2-7, the V gene TRBV5-5; no definite D call. V gave up 7 bases and J gave up 0 bases, with 8 bases separating them. This CDR3 comprises 12 residues. Germline assignment: CDR1 SGHKS and CDR2 YYEKEE (reference sequence). Here the CDR3 DNA reads TGTGCCAGCGGCACCAGCTCCTACGAGCAGTACTTC. Its translation is CASGTSSYEQYF.

The rearrangement links TRBV6-2 or TRBV6-3 to TRBJ1-1, with D perhaps TRBD1 (5 bases). Germline loops: CDR1 MNHEY, CDR2 SVGEGT. CDR3 length: 18 residues. Trimming shortened V by 5 bases and J by 6 bases, and 28 bases separated the two germline ends. In nucleotides, the CDR3 is TGTGCCAGCAGTGCCCTACGGCTACGCGCGGGGACCTCGTCTGAAGCTTTCTTT. This encodes CASSALRLRAGTSSEAFF.

The chain employs TRBV9 and TRBJ1-1; no firm D call. CDR1 and CDR2 from the germline V gene are SGDLS and YYNGEE. Trimming took 0 bases from V and 4 from J, leaving 22 bases between them. This CDR3 is built from 18 residues. CDR3: CASSVEDLPRRESTEAFF. The CDR3 coding sequence is TGTGCCAGCAGCGTAGAGGATTTGCCCCGGAGAGAGAGCACTGAAGCTTTCTTT.